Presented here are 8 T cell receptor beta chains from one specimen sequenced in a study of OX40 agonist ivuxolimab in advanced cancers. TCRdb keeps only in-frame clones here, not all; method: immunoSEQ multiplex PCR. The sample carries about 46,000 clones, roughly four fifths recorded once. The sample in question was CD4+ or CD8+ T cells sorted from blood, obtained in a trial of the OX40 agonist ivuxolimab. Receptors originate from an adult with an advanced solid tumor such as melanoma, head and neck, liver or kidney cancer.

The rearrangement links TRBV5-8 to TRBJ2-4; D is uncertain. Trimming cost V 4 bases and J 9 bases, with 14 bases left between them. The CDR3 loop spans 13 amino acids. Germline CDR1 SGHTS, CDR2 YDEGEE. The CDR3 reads CASSDTQLGIQYF. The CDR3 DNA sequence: TGTGCCAGCAGCGACACGCAACTCGGCATTCAGTACTTC.

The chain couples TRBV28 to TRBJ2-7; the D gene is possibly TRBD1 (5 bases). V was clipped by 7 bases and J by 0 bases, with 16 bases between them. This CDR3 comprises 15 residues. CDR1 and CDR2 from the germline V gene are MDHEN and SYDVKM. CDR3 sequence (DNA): TGTGCCAGCACCCCCTCTGACAGAAACTCCTACGAGCAGTACTTC. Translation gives CASTPSDRNSYEQYF. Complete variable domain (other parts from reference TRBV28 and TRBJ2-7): DVKVTQSSRYLVKRTGEKVFLECVQDMDHENMFWYRQDPGLGLRLIYFSYDVKMKEKGDIPEGYSVSREKKERFSLILESASTNQTSMYLCASTPSDRNSYEQYFGPGTRLTVT.

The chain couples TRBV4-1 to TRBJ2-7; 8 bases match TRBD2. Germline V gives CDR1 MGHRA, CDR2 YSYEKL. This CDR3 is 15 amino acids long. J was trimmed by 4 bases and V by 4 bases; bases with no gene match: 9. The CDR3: CASSPLAGGAYEQYF. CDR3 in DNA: TGCGCCAGCAGCCCCCTGGCGGGGGGCGCGTACGAGCAGTACTTC.

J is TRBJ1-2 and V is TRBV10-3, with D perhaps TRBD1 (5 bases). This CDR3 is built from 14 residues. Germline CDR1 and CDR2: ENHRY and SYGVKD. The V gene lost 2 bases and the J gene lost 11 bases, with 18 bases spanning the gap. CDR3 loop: CAISEGTRAIGYTF. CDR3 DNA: TGTGCCATCAGTGAGGGGACTCGGGCTATAGGGTACACCTTC.

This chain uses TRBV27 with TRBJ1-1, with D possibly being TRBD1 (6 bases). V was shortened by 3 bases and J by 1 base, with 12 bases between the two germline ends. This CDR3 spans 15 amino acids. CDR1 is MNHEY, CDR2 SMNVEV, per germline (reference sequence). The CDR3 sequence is CASSFTRGGNTEAFF. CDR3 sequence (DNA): TGTGCCAGCAGTTTCACGAGGGGGGGGAACACTGAAGCTTTCTTT.

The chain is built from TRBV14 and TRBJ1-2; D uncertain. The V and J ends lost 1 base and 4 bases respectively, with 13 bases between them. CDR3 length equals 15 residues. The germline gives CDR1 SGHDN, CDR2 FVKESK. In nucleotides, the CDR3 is TGTGCCAGCAGCCAAGTACCCCAACCGAGCTATGGCTACACCTTC. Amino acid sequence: CASSQVPQPSYGYTF.

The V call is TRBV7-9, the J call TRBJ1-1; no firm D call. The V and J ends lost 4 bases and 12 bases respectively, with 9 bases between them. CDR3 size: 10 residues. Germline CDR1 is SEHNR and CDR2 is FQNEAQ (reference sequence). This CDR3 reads CASSSAFTFF. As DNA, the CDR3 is TGTGCCAGCAGCTCCGCATTTACTTTCTTT.

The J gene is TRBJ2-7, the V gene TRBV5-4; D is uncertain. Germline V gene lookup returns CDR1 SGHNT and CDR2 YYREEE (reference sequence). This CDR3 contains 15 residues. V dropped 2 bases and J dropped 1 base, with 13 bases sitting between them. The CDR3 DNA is TGTGCCAGCAGCTTTTTGGGCTCCAAATCCTACGAGCAGTACTTC. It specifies CASSFLGSKSYEQYF. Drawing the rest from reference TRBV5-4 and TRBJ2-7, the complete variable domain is ETGVTQSPTHLIKTRGQQVTLRCSSQSGHNTVSWYQQALGQGPQFIFQYYREEENGRGNFPPRFSGLQFPNYSSELNVNALELDDSALYLCASSFLGSKSYEQYFGPGTRLTVT.